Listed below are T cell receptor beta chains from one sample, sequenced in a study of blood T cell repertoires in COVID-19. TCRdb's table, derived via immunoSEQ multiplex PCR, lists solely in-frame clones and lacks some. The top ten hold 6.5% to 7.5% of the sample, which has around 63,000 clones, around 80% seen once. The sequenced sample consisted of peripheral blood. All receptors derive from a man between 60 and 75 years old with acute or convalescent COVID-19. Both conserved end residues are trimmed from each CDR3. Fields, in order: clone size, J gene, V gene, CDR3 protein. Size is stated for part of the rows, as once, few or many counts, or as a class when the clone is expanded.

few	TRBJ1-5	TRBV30	AWSVSGPGQPQH
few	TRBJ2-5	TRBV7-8	ASSHGQGLPVETQY
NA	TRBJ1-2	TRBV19	ASTLAGTGGASGGYT
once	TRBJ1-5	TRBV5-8	ASSRGQANQPQH
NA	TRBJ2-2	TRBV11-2	ASSPSGGGTGELF
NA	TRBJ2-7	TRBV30	AWSQDRGSEQY
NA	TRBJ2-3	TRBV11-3	ASSAGTSVTDTQY
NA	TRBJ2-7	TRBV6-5	ASSYSLVGSYEQY
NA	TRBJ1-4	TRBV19	ASSMAGIEKLF
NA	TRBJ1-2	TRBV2	ASSDRAGGYT
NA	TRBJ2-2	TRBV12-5	ASGFGTANTGELF
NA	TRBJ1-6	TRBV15	ATSRDPRGYNSPLH
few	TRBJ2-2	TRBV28	ASSSPVGGGQNTGELF
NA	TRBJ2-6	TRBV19	ASSDRFLSGANVLT
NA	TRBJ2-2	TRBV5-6	ASGTPNTGELF
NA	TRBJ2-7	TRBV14	ASSQYGTGYRGEQY
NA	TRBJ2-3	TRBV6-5	ASRIRRSTDTQY
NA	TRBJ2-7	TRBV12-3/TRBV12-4	ASSRDRGHEQY
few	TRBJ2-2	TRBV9	ASSPGTSGITGELF
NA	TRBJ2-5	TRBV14	ASSHHTGTGGQETQY
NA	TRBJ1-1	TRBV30	AWRGLGQLLAEAF
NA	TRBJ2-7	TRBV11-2	ASSSGQGAEQY
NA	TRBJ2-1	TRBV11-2	ASSLAPGGGRNEQF
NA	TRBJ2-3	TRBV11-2	ASSLLAGGTDTQY
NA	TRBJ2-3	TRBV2	ASSERQGGTVTDTQY
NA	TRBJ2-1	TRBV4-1	ASSQPRNRVHEQF
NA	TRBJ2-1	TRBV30	AWSGQGVMF
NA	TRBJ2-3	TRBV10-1	ASSSGFPRTDTQY
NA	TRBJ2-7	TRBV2	ASRDDPGVHEQY
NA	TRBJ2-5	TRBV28	ASSSTLGRGLETQY
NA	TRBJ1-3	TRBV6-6	ASSPGDTGVRGNTIY
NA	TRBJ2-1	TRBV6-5	ASVEGNEQF
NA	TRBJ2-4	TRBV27	ASGVLAKNIQY
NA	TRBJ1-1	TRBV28	ASSLSGGSAEAF
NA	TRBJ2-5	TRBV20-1	SASGASGGGQETQY
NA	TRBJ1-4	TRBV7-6	ASSSGVATNEKLF
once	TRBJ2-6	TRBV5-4	ASSWMGQGLLT
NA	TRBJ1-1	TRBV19	ASRPLTGYEAF
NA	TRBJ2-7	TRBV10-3	AISRPQGYEQY
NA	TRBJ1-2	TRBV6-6	ASSYPGTAYGYT
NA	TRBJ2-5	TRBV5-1	ASTRASGIEETQY